Listed below are T cell receptor beta chains from one sample, sequenced in a study of regulatory T cells in long-lasting Graves disease. TCRdb reanalysed the multiplex PCR reads using MiXCR and keeps one entry per CDR3 protein. The repertoire holds 420,000 or so distinct CDR3 sequences, with about 20% as singletons. The specimen comprised peripheral blood mononuclear cells (PBMCs), sampled when the disease was refractory, from a patient treated with antithyroid drugs. Every receptor here comes from a female donor with Graves disease. CDR3s include the opening cysteine and the closing phenylalanine or tryptophan. The D gene is left open where the match is weak. Size tells how often a clone was seen (once, few, many) or the class of an expanded clone, and some rows leave it out.

j_call: TRBJ1-2
d_call: .
clone_size: .
v_call: TRBV30
cdr3_nt: TGTGCCTGGACCGGGACATTAGGGGGCTACACCTTC
cdr3_aa: CAWTGTLGGYTF

j_call: TRBJ2-7
d_call: TRBD2
clone_size: .
v_call: TRBV5-8
cdr3_nt: TGTGCCAGCAGCAAGACGGGACTAGCGGGAGCCTTTACCTACGAGCAGTACTTC
cdr3_aa: CASSKTGLAGAFTYEQYF

j_call: TRBJ1-1
d_call: TRBD1
clone_size: few
v_call: TRBV5-1
cdr3_nt: TGCGCCAGCAGCCCATGGACAGGGTTTGAAGCTTTCTTT
cdr3_aa: CASSPWTGFEAFF

j_call: TRBJ1-1
d_call: .
clone_size: few
v_call: TRBV11-2
cdr3_nt: TGTGCCAGCAGCTCGGGCGCCGGGAAGAACACTGAAGCTTTCTTT
cdr3_aa: CASSSGAGKNTEAFF

j_call: TRBJ2-3
d_call: .
clone_size: few
v_call: TRBV28
cdr3_nt: TGTGCCAGCAGTTTACCGGGGGAGGATACGCAGTATTTT
cdr3_aa: CASSLPGEDTQYF

j_call: TRBJ2-2
d_call: TRBD1
clone_size: .
v_call: TRBV19
cdr3_nt: TGTGCCAGTAGAGCGGACAGGGCGGACACCGGGGAGCTGTTTTTT
cdr3_aa: CASRADRADTGELFF

j_call: TRBJ1-5
d_call: .
clone_size: few
v_call: TRBV6-1
cdr3_nt: TGTGCCACCTCGAGAGAGGGGATTAGCAATCAGCCCCAGCATTTT
cdr3_aa: CATSREGISNQPQHF

j_call: TRBJ2-1
d_call: TRBD2
clone_size: many
v_call: TRBV20-1
cdr3_nt: TGCAGTGCTAGAAACCCTCTTGCGGGAGGGATTGAGCAGTTCTTC
cdr3_aa: CSARNPLAGGIEQFF

j_call: TRBJ2-2
d_call: .
clone_size: .
v_call: TRBV11-2
cdr3_nt: TGTGCCAGCAGCGCACCAAGACCAAGTCTAAACACCGGGGAGCTGTTTTTT
cdr3_aa: CASSAPRPSLNTGELFF

j_call: TRBJ1-4
d_call: .
clone_size: .
v_call: TRBV7-6
cdr3_nt: TGTGCCAGCAGCTTAGGGCGGAAAAATGAAAAACTGTTTTTT
cdr3_aa: CASSLGRKNEKLFF

j_call: TRBJ2-4
d_call: TRBD1
clone_size: many
v_call: TRBV7-2
cdr3_nt: TGTGCCAGCAGTCGGGGACAGTGGCTAGCCAAAAACATTCAGTACTTC
cdr3_aa: CASSRGQWLAKNIQYF

j_call: TRBJ1-1
d_call: .
clone_size: many
v_call: TRBV12-3/TRBV12-4
cdr3_nt: TGTGCCAGCAGCCGCCCACGTGGAAAAGCTTTCTTT
cdr3_aa: CASSRPRGKAFF

j_call: TRBJ1-2
d_call: .
clone_size: few
v_call: TRBV12-3/TRBV12-4
cdr3_nt: TGTGCCAGCAGTTTGTTCAGGGGCGACTATGGCTACACCTTC
cdr3_aa: CASSLFRGDYGYTF

j_call: TRBJ2-5
d_call: TRBD2
clone_size: once
v_call: TRBV7-9
cdr3_nt: TGTGCCAGCAGCCGAACTAGCGGGATAAAGGAGGCCCAGTACTTC
cdr3_aa: CASSRTSGIKEAQYF

j_call: TRBJ2-7
d_call: .
clone_size: few
v_call: TRBV9
cdr3_nt: TGTGCCAGCAGCGGTGACTATCCCTACGAGCAGTACTTC
cdr3_aa: CASSGDYPYEQYF

j_call: TRBJ2-7
d_call: TRBD2
clone_size: few
v_call: TRBV2
cdr3_nt: TGTGCCAGCAGTGATTCTCCGGGACTAGGTTTCTACGAGCAGTACTTC
cdr3_aa: CASSDSPGLGFYEQYF

j_call: TRBJ1-1
d_call: .
clone_size: few
v_call: TRBV27
cdr3_nt: TGTGCCAGCAGTCTACGACAGGCGGGTGAAGCTTTCTTT
cdr3_aa: CASSLRQAGEAFF

j_call: TRBJ1-2
d_call: .
clone_size: few
v_call: TRBV20-1
cdr3_nt: TGCAGTGCTAGATCGGAGGGGCCCCCTAGGCGCTACACCTTC
cdr3_aa: CSARSEGPPRRYTF

j_call: TRBJ1-1
d_call: .
clone_size: .
v_call: TRBV4-1
cdr3_nt: TGCGCCAGCAGCCAAGTTGTGGCGAACACTGAAGCTTTCTTT
cdr3_aa: CASSQVVANTEAFF

j_call: TRBJ2-2
d_call: TRBD2
clone_size: many
v_call: TRBV28
cdr3_nt: TGTGCCAGCAGTCGTCCGGGACTAGGAACGAACACCGGGGAGCTGTTTTTT
cdr3_aa: CASSRPGLGTNTGELFF

j_call: TRBJ1-5
d_call: .
clone_size: .
v_call: TRBV6-1
cdr3_nt: TGTGCCAGCAGACAGGGTGAACAGCCCCAGCATTTT
cdr3_aa: CASRQGEQPQHF

j_call: TRBJ2-5
d_call: .
clone_size: .
v_call: TRBV11-3
cdr3_nt: TGTGCCAGCAGCCCTAGGACCGGATTCGGAGAGACCCAGTACTTC
cdr3_aa: CASSPRTGFGETQYF

j_call: TRBJ2-7
d_call: .
clone_size: many
v_call: TRBV20-1
cdr3_nt: TGCAGTGCTAGAGTGGCGGGGCGGGCGCACGAGCAGTACTTC
cdr3_aa: CSARVAGRAHEQYF

j_call: TRBJ2-7
d_call: .
clone_size: few
v_call: TRBV6-1
cdr3_nt: TGTGCCAGCAGTGAAAGTTGGGTCGAGCAGTACTTC
cdr3_aa: CASSESWVEQYF

j_call: TRBJ1-1
d_call: TRBD1
clone_size: many
v_call: TRBV2
cdr3_nt: TGTGCCAGCAGGGGACAGATTGTGAACACTGAAGCTTTCTTT
cdr3_aa: CASRGQIVNTEAFF

j_call: TRBJ1-1
d_call: TRBD1
clone_size: .
v_call: TRBV6-1
cdr3_nt: TGTGCCAGCCCGAAAGACAGGGGGGACCGAGCTTTCTTT
cdr3_aa: CASPKDRGDRAFF

j_call: TRBJ2-5
d_call: TRBD1
clone_size: many
v_call: TRBV12-3/TRBV12-4
cdr3_nt: TGTGCCAGCAGCCAAGTGGGACAGGGAGAGACCCAGTACTTC
cdr3_aa: CASSQVGQGETQYF

j_call: TRBJ2-1
d_call: .
clone_size: few
v_call: TRBV5-1
cdr3_nt: TGCGCCAGCAGCTCGACCCCTGGGTCGTACAATGAGCAGTTCTTC
cdr3_aa: CASSSTPGSYNEQFF

j_call: TRBJ2-3
d_call: TRBD1
clone_size: .
v_call: TRBV7-6
cdr3_nt: TGTGCCAGCAGCCCGACAGGGGGGTGGTCGGATACGCAGTATTTT
cdr3_aa: CASSPTGGWSDTQYF

j_call: TRBJ2-5
d_call: .
clone_size: .
v_call: TRBV19
cdr3_nt: TGTGCCAGTAGAACCGGGCCCTCAAATGAAGAGACCCAGTACTTC
cdr3_aa: CASRTGPSNEETQYF

j_call: TRBJ1-3
d_call: TRBD1
clone_size: few
v_call: TRBV27
cdr3_nt: TGTGCCAGCAGTCCCGGGACAGGGAGAGGAAACACCATACATTTT
cdr3_aa: CASSPGTGRGNTIHF

j_call: TRBJ2-2
d_call: .
clone_size: few
v_call: TRBV29-1
cdr3_nt: TGCAGCGTTAGGGGGTCGGTAGCCGGGGAGCTGTTTTTT
cdr3_aa: CSVRGSVAGELFF

j_call: TRBJ1-1
d_call: TRBD1
clone_size: many
v_call: TRBV30
cdr3_nt: TGTGCCTGGCGGAGAGGGACAGGGATAAAAGCTGAAGCTTTCTTT
cdr3_aa: CAWRRGTGIKAEAFF

j_call: TRBJ2-7
d_call: .
clone_size: many
v_call: TRBV2
cdr3_nt: TGTGCCAGCAGTGCTACAGGGAACTACGAGCAGTACTTC
cdr3_aa: CASSATGNYEQYF

j_call: TRBJ2-5
d_call: .
clone_size: few
v_call: TRBV13
cdr3_nt: TGTGCCACCGGTAGGAGGCGTGAGACCCAGTACTTC
cdr3_aa: CATGRRRETQYF

j_call: TRBJ1-5
d_call: .
clone_size: many
v_call: TRBV2
cdr3_nt: TGTGCCAGCAGTGAATTCCGTCAGCCCCAGCATTTT
cdr3_aa: CASSEFRQPQHF

j_call: TRBJ2-7
d_call: TRBD1
clone_size: many
v_call: TRBV7-2
cdr3_nt: TGTGCCAGCAGCTCACAGGGGTTGCCAGTAGACGAGCAGTACTTC
cdr3_aa: CASSSQGLPVDEQYF

j_call: TRBJ2-1
d_call: .
clone_size: .
v_call: TRBV5-1
cdr3_nt: TGCGCCAGCATCGGGGCGGGTTACAATGAGCAGTTCTTC
cdr3_aa: CASIGAGYNEQFF

j_call: TRBJ2-2
d_call: .
clone_size: .
v_call: TRBV4-2
cdr3_nt: TGTGCCAGTAGGGTAGGCGTCAACACCGGGGAGCTGTTTTTT
cdr3_aa: CASRVGVNTGELFF

j_call: TRBJ2-7
d_call: .
clone_size: .
v_call: TRBV7-9
cdr3_nt: TGTGCCAGCAGTCTACAGGAGGGGGAGCAGTACTTC
cdr3_aa: CASSLQEGEQYF